A single sample is the source of the 9 T cell receptor beta chains below, sequenced in a study of CD8 T cells in Susac syndrome. Random hexamers were used to reverse transcribe 0.5 to 1 ug of RNA. TCRdb recomputed calls from the immunoSEQ multiplex PCR reads with MiXCR, one row per CDR3 protein. Of hundreds of thousands of distinct CDR3 sequences in the sample, around 95% were seen once. Sequenced sample: CD4+ T cells from PBMCs. These receptor sequences come from a human donor with multiple sclerosis.

The V gene is TRBV12-3 or TRBV12-4, the J gene TRBJ2-7; D might be TRBD1 (7 bases). Trimming took off 3 bases at V and 2 bases at J, with 11 bases between the two ends. The CDR3 covers 14 residues. The DNA for the CDR3 is TGTGCCAGCAGTTTGGAGGGGGCTCCCTACGAGCAGTACTTC. Its protein product is CASSLEGAPYEQYF.

The chain couples TRBV25-1 to TRBJ2-7; TRBD1 might be the D (6 bases). The V gene lost 3 bases and the J gene lost 3 bases, with 15 bases spanning the gap. The CDR3 is 15 amino acids. CDR1 MGHDK and CDR2 SYGVNS come from the germline V gene. CDR3: CASSDSGTPNYEQYF. The CDR3 DNA reads as TGTGCCAGCAGTGATTCCGGGACACCAAACTACGAGCAGTACTTC.

The chain joins TRBV20-1 to TRBJ2-7, with a tentative D call TRBD1 (5 bases). CDR1 and CDR2 from the germline V gene are DFQATT and SNEGSKA (reference sequence). The V end was cut by 3 bases, the J end by 5 bases, with 8 bases between. This CDR3 comprises 11 residues. The CDR3 bases are TGCAGTGCTAGGGACATCCACGAGCAGTACTTC. Protein: CSARDIHEQYF.

The V gene is TRBV4-1, the J gene TRBJ1-1; no clear D. The ends were cut back, 3 bases at V and 0 bases at J, with 2 bases in the middle. Germline V CDR1 and CDR2: MGHRA, YSYEKL. This CDR3 comprises 12 residues. CDR3 nucleotide sequence: TGCGCCAGCAGCCATTTGAACACTGAAGCTTTCTTT. Its protein product is CASSHLNTEAFF.

The V and J genes are TRBV10-3 and TRBJ1-2; TRBD1 agrees at 8 bases. CDR1 and CDR2 from the germline V gene are ENHRY and SYGVKD. Trimming took 6 bases from V and 6 from J; bases not matched to a gene: 3. This CDR3 is 12 amino acids long. The CDR3 here is CAIRTTGDGYTF. In nucleotides, the CDR3 is TGTGCCATCAGGACGACAGGGGATGGCTACACCTTC.

The genes are TRBV30 and TRBJ2-1, with TRBD2 identical over 8 bases. Germline V gene sequence: CDR1 GTSNPN, CDR2 SVGIG (reference sequence). The CDR3 sequence is 15 residues long. J gave up 7 bases and V 4 bases, and 12 bases lay outside the gene matches. CDR3 in amino acids: CAWTRWSGGWNEQFF. The CDR3 region has the DNA TGTGCCTGGACCCGCTGGAGCGGGGGTTGGAATGAGCAGTTCTTC.

CDR3: CASSPWTKETQYF. The CDR3 region has the DNA TGTGCCAGCAGCCCCTGGACGAAAGAGACCCAGTACTTC. This chain links TRBV7-2 with TRBJ2-5; D is ambiguous. Germline-derived CDR1 and CDR2 are SGHTA and FQGNSA. The V gene lost 5 bases and the J gene lost 3 bases, with 10 bases spanning the gap. There are 13 residues in the CDR3.

The CDR3 sequence is CASSFGRTGSQPQHF. The DNA for the CDR3 is TGTGCCAGCAGTTTCGGAAGGACAGGGAGTCAGCCCCAGCATTTT. The gene calls are TRBV28 and TRBJ1-5, with 8 bases aligning to TRBD1. CDR3 length equals 15 residues. From germline, CDR1 is MDHEN and CDR2 SYDVKM. V lost 3 bases, J lost 6 bases, and 7 bases stayed unmatched.

This chain links TRBV4-1 with TRBJ2-7; D unclear. V lost 1 base to trimming and J lost 0 bases, with 7 bases between them. The CDR3 sequence is 14 residues long. Germline values: CDR1 MGHRA, CDR2 YSYEKL. This chain's CDR3 is CASSQARSSYEQYF. The CDR3, as DNA: TGCGCCAGCAGCCAAGCCAGGAGCTCCTACGAGCAGTACTTC.